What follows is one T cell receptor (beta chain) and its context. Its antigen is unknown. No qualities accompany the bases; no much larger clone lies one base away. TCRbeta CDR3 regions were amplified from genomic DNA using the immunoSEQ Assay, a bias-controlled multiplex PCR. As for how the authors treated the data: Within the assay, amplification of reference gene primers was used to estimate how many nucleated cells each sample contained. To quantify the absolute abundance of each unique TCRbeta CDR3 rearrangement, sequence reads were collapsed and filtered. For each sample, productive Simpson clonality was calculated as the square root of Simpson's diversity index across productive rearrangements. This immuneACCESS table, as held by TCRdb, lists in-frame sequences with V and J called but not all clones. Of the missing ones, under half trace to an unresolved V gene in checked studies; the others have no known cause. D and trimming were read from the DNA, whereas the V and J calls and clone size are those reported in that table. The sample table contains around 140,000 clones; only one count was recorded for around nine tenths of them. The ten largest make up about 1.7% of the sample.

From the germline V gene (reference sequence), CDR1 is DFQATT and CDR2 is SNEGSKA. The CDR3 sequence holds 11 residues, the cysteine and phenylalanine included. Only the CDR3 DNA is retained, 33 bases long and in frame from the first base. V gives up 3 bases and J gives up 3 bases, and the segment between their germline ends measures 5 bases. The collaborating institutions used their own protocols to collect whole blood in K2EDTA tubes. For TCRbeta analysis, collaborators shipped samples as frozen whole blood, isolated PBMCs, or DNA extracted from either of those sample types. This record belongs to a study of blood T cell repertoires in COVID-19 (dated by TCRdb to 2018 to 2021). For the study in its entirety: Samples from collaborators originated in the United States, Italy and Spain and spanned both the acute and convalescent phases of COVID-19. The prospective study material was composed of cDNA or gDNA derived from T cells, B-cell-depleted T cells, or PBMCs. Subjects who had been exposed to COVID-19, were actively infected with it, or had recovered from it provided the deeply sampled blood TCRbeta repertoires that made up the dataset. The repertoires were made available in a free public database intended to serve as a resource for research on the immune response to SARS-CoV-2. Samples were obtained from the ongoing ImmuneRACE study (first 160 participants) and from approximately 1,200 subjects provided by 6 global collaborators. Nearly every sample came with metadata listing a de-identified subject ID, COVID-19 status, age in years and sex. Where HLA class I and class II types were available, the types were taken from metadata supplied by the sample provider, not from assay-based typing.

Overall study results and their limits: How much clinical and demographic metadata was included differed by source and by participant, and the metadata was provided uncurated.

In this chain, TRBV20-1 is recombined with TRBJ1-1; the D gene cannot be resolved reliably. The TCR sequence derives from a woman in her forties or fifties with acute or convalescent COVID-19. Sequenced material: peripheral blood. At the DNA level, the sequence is TGCAGTGCTAGGGAGTACACTGAAGCTTTCTTT. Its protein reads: CSAREYTEAFF.